This T cell receptor (beta chain) was recovered during a study of long-term antiretroviral therapy in people with HIV. The V end was cut by 3 bases, the J end by 0 bases, with 17 bases between. Germline loops: CDR1 SGDLS, CDR2 YYNGEE. CDR3 size: 17 residues. This was the immunoSEQ v3.0 assay at survey level. Repertoires were generated with immunoSEQ multiplex PCR, while TCRdb's copy carries only in-frame clones and drops some. The sample carries around 16,000 clones, roughly 80% recorded once. Details on this clone: Its cognate antigen is unknown.

Per individual, the PBMC samples numbered at least one pre-ART and at least two post-ART. Study observations and caveats: Therapy changes, viral resistance and ART adherence were not documented in the available data. HIV repertoires spanned narrower CDR3 length ranges than controls.

This TCR came from a man younger than 45 with HIV. The chain recombines TRBV9 with TRBJ2-3; TRBD2 might be the D (7 bases). Sequences were derived from unsorted PBMCs, sampled roughly 1.2 years before starting antiretroviral therapy. DNA of the CDR3: TGTGCCAGCAGCGCGTCTCTCGGGGGGCGGAGCACAGATACGCAGTATTTT. Translation gives CASSASLGGRSTDTQYF.